These T cell receptor beta chains were read from a single sample in a study of T cell responses to AZD1222 COVID-19 vaccine. Only in-frame clones appear in the TCRdb table, and some are missing; sequencing was by immunoSEQ multiplex PCR. The table lists 85,000 to 130,000 clones, just under 90% of them singletons. Here the sequenced sample was peripheral blood, taken on day 0 of AZD1222 vaccination. These receptors all stem from an adult in good health. Each CDR3 is given with its conserved first and last residue. Each record gives: V gene, clone size, D gene, J gene, CDR3 protein, CDR3 DNA. A D gene is named only where the DNA matches it firmly. Some rows mark clone size as missing; the rest say once, few, many or name a class of expanded clone.

TRBV7-6	-	-	TRBJ1-1	CASSLARHRDTEAFF	TGTGCCAGCAGCTTAGCGCGACACCGCGACACTGAAGCTTTCTTT
TRBV10-2	-	TRBD2	TRBJ2-1	CASSVLAGGNEQFF	TGCGCCAGCAGCGTACTAGCGGGGGGCAATGAGCAGTTCTTC
TRBV3-1/TRBV3-2	-	-	TRBJ2-7	CASSNLGGEQYF	TGTGCCAGCAGCAACCTCGGGGGCGAGCAGTACTTC
TRBV19	-	TRBD2	TRBJ2-2	CASSTGLAGGSNTGELFF	TGTGCCAGTAGTACGGGACTAGCGGGGGGGTCGAACACCGGGGAGCTGTTTTTT
TRBV18	few	-	TRBJ1-5	CASSPPDLPQHF	TGTGCCAGCTCACCTCCGGACCTGCCCCAGCATTTT
TRBV4-1	-	-	TRBJ1-6	CASSQDGQVGPSPLHF	TGCGCCAGCAGCCAAGACGGCCAGGTGGGACCTTCACCCCTCCACTTT
TRBV2	-	-	TRBJ2-7	CASSESRALPYEQYF	TGTGCCAGCAGTGAAAGCCGGGCCCTACCCTACGAGCAGTACTTC
TRBV2	-	TRBD1	TRBJ2-1	CASTGTGGRGEQFF	TGTGCCAGCACCGGGACAGGAGGCAGGGGTGAGCAGTTCTTC
TRBV5-1	-	TRBD1	TRBJ1-3	CASSSAGQGSGNTIYF	TGCGCCAGCAGCTCCGCGGGACAGGGCTCTGGAAACACCATATATTTT
TRBV5-1	-	-	TRBJ2-3	CASSKDAGLNNADTQYF	TGCGCCAGCAGTAAAGACGCCGGGCTAAATAACGCAGATACGCAGTATTTT
TRBV2	-	-	TRBJ1-5	CASRTGTYQPQHF	TGTGCCAGCAGAACAGGGACGTATCAGCCCCAGCATTTT
TRBV20-1	-	-	TRBJ1-2	CSAAQLYGYTF	TGCAGTGCCGCCCAGCTCTATGGCTACACCTTC
TRBV5-1	-	-	TRBJ2-7	CASSLGLVDEQYF	TGCGCCAGCAGCTTGGGACTGGTTGACGAGCAGTACTTC
TRBV5-4	-	-	TRBJ2-2	CASSSIGFGELFF	TGTGCCAGCAGCTCAATTGGTTTCGGGGAGCTGTTTTTT
TRBV19	-	-	TRBJ1-5	CASSTRMDQPQHF	TGTGCCAGTAGTACACGAATGGACCAGCCCCAGCATTTT
TRBV9	-	-	TRBJ1-2	CASSHTRGGYTF	TGTGCCAGCAGCCACACGAGGGGTGGCTACACCTTC
TRBV7-2	-	-	TRBJ1-6	CASSPQGISYNSPLHF	TGTGCCAGCAGCCCTCAGGGGATCTCCTATAATTCACCCCTCCACTTT
TRBV7-2	-	TRBD1	TRBJ1-2	CASSLNGGTGEYGYTF	TGTGCCAGCAGCTTAAACGGGGGGACAGGGGAATATGGCTACACCTTC
TRBV5-1	once	-	TRBJ2-7	CASSLNQGPYEQYF	TGCGCCAGCAGCTTGAACCAGGGGCCCTACGAGCAGTACTTC
TRBV6-5	once	-	TRBJ1-6	CASSWSRDTSNSPLHF	TGTGCCAGCAGTTGGTCCCGGGACACCTCCAACTCACCCCTCCACTTT
TRBV30	-	-	TRBJ1-5	CAWSVRGSWPQNQPQHF	TGTGCCTGGAGTGTACGGGGATCATGGCCCCAAAATCAGCCCCAGCATTTT
TRBV19	-	TRBD1	TRBJ1-6	CASRPRQGVTSPLHF	TGTGCCAGTAGACCCAGACAGGGGGTTACTTCACCCCTCCACTTT
TRBV18	few	-	TRBJ1-5	CASSSGIDQPQHF	TGTGCCAGCTCATCGGGAATCGATCAGCCCCAGCATTTT
TRBV5-1	-	-	TRBJ1-2	CASGHPTQNYGYTF	TGCGCCAGCGGCCACCCGACACAAAACTATGGCTACACCTTC
TRBV6-2/TRBV6-3	-	TRBD2	TRBJ2-3	CASSYAWGTSGGTTDTQYF	TGTGCCAGCAGTTACGCGTGGGGGACTAGCGGGGGGACCACAGATACGCAGTATTTT
TRBV20-1	-	TRBD1	TRBJ1-1	CSARETGGAFF	TGCAGTGCTAGAGAGACAGGGGGTGCTTTCTTT
TRBV6-6	once	-	TRBJ2-2	CASMGVRTGELFF	TGTGCCAGCATGGGAGTTAGGACCGGGGAGCTGTTTTTT
TRBV4-3	-	-	TRBJ2-4	CASSQGGGLNIQYF	TGCGCCAGCAGCCAAGGGGGCGGGTTAAACATTCAGTACTTC